The 5 T cell receptor beta chains in this list originate from one sample, sequenced in a study of identical twins. From the 5' RACE reads, TCRdb called clonotypes with MiXCR, one entry per CDR3 protein. The sample carries hundreds of thousands of distinct CDR3 sequences, 15% to 20% recorded once. The same sample was also studied in work on T cells expressing NK-cell markers.

Sequencing was carried out using PBMCs. The receptors stem from a woman younger than 35 in good health.

The CDR3 nucleotides are TGTGCCAGCAGCCAGATGACTAGTACGCAGTATTTT. This sequence encodes CASSQMTSTQYF. The V call is TRBV3-1, the J call TRBJ2-3; TRBD2 is a possible D gene (6 bases). The germline CDR1 and CDR2 sequences are LGHDT and YNNKEL (reference sequence). CDR3 size: 12 residues. V lost 3 bases, J lost 8 bases, and 9 bases lay in between.

This clonotype was seen only a few times. The V gene is TRBV5-4, the J gene TRBJ1-1; D not resolved. Trimming shortened V by 2 bases and J by 4 bases, and 6 bases separated the two germline ends. Looked up from germline, CDR1 is SGHNT and CDR2 is YYREEE (reference sequence). CDR3 length: 12 residues. CDR3 residues: CASSLTVTEAFF. CDR3 in DNA: TGTGCCAGCAGCTTAACGGTCACTGAAGCTTTCTTT. Full variable domain (rest looked up from reference TRBV5-4 and TRBJ1-1): ETGVTQSPTHLIKTRGQQVTLRCSSQSGHNTVSWYQQALGQGPQFIFQYYREEENGRGNFPPRFSGLQFPNYSSELNVNALELDDSALYLCASSLTVTEAFFGQGTRLTVV.

The rearrangement uses TRBV7-8 and TRBJ1-1; D unclear. V was shortened by 6 bases and J by 2 bases, with 19 bases between the two germline ends. This CDR3 spans 16 amino acids. Looked up from germline, CDR1 is SGHVS and CDR2 is FQNEAQ. The CDR3 loop reads CASSLIPVIGNTEAFF. The DNA for the CDR3 is TGTGCCAGCAGTCTTATCCCGGTGATAGGAAACACTGAAGCTTTCTTT.

The CDR3: CASSYSIQYF. The DNA for the CDR3 is TGTGCCAGCAGTTACAGTATCCAGTATTTT. The V call is TRBV6-6, the J call TRBJ2-3; no clear D. This CDR3 is 10 amino acids long. CDR1 and CDR2 from the germline V gene are MNHNY and SVGAGI (reference sequence). The V end lost 2 bases, the J end lost 12 bases, and 6 bases lay between the germline ends.

The genes are TRBV20-1 and TRBJ2-5; TRBD2 agrees at 7 bases. Germline V gives CDR1 DFQATT, CDR2 SNEGSKA (reference sequence). This CDR3 has 14 residues. J was trimmed by 0 bases and V by 8 bases; bases with no gene match: 9. The CDR3 sequence: CSTFLAENQETQYF. The CDR3 bases are TGCAGTACTTTTCTAGCGGAGAACCAAGAGACCCAGTACTTC.